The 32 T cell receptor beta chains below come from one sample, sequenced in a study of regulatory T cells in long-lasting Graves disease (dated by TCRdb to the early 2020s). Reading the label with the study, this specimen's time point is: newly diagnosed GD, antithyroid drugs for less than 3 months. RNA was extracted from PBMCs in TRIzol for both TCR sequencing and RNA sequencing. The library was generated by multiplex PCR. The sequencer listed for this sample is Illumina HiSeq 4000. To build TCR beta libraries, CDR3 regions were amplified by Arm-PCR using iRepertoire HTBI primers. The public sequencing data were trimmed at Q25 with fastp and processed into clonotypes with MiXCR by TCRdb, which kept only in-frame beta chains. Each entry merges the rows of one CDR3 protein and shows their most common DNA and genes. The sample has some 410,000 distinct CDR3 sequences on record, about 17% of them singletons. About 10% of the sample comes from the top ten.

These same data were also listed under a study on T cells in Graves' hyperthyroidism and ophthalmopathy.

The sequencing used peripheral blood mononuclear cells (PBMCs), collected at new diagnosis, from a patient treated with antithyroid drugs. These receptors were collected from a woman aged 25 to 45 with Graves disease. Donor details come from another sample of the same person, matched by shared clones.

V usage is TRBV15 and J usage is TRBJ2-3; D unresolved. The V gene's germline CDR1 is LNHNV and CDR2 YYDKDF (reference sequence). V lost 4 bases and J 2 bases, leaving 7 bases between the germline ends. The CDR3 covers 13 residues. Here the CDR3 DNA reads TGTGCCACCAGCAAAAGGAACACAGATACGCAGTATTTT. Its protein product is CATSKRNTDTQYF.

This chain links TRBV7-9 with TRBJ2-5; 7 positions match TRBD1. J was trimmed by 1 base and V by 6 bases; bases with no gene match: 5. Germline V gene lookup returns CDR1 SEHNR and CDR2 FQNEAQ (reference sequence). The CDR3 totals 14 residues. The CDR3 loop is CASREQGSQETQYF. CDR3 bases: TGTGCCAGCAGGGAACAGGGGTCCCAAGAGACCCAGTACTTC.

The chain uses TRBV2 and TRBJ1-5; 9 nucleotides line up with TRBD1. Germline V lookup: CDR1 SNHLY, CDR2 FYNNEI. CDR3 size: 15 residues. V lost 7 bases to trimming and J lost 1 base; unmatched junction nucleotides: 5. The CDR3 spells CASNTGGRSNQPQHF. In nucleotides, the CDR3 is TGTGCCAGCAATACAGGGGGCCGAAGCAATCAGCCCCAGCATTTT.

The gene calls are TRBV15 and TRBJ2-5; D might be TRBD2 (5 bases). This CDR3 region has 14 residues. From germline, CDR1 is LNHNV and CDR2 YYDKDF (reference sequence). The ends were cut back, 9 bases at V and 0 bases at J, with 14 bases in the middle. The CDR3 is CATRTGNHQETQYF. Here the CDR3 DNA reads TGTGCCACGAGAACCGGGAACCACCAAGAGACCCAGTACTTC.

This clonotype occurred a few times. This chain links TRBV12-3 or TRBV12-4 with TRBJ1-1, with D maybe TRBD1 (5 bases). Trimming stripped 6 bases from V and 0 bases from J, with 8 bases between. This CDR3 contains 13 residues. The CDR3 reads CASRAGMNTEAFF. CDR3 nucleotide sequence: TGTGCCAGCAGGGCAGGGATGAACACTGAAGCTTTCTTT.

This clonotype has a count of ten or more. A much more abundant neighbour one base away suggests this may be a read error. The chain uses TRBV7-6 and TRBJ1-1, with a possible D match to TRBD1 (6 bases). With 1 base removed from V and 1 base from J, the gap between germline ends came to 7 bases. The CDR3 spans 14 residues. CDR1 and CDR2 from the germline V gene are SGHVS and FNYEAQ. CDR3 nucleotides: TGTGCCAGCAGCTTAGAGACAGGGAACACTGAAGCTTTCTTT. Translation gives CASSLETGNTEAFF.

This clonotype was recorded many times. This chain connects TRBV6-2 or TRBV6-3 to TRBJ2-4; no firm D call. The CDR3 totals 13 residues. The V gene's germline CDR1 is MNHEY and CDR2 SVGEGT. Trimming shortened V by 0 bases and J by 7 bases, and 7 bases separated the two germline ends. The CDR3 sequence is CASSYSGRNIQYF. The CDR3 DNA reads TGTGCCAGCAGTTACTCTGGGCGGAACATTCAGTACTTC.

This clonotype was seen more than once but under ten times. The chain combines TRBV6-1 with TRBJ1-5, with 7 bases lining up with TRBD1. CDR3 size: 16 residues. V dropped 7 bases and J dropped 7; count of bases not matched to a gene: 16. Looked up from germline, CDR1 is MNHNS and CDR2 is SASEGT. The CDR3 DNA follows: TGTGCCAGCACCACGCTGGACAGGCGAGTTAACCAGCCCCAGCATTTT. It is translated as CASTTLDRRVNQPQHF.

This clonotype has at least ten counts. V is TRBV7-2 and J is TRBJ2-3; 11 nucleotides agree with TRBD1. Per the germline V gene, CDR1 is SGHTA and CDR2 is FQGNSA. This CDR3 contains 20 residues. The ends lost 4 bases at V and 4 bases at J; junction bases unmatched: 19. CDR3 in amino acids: CASSSLLGGQGDFLSDTQYF. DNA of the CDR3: TGTGCCAGCAGCTCCCTCCTAGGGGGACAGGGGGATTTTTTATCAGATACGCAGTATTTT.

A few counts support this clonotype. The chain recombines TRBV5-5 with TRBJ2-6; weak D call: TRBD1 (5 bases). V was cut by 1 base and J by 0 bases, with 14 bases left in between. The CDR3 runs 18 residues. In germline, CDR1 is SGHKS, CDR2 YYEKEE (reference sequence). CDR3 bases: TGTGCCAGCAGCTTGTGGTCAGGGCCCTTCTCTGGGGCCAACGTCCTGACTTTC. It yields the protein CASSLWSGPFSGANVLTF.

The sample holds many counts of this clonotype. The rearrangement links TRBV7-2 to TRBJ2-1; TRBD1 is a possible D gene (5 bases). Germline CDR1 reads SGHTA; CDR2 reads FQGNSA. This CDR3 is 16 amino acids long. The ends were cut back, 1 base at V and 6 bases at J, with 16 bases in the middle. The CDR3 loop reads CASSLDGGAWGNEQFF. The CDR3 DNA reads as TGTGCCAGCAGCTTAGACGGTGGGGCCTGGGGCAATGAGCAGTTCTTC. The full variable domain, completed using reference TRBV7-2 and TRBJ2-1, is GAGVSQSPSNKVTEKGKDVELRCDPISGHTALYWYRQSLGQGLEFLIYFQGNSAPDKSGLPSDRFSAERTGGSVSTLTIQRTQQEDSAVYLCASSLDGGAWGNEQFFGPGTRLTVL.

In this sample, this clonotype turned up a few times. The CDR3 DNA sequence: TGTGCCAGCAGTGCACCCGACAGGGAGTGGGAAACTGAAGCTTTCTTT. Its protein product is CASSAPDREWETEAFF. The chain combines TRBV25-1 with TRBJ1-1; 7 nucleotides line up with TRBD1. CDR1 MGHDK and CDR2 SYGVNS come from the germline V gene. CDR3 size: 16 residues. Trimming took 4 bases from V and 5 from J; bases not matched to a gene: 13. The entire variable domain, with the rest obtained from reference TRBV25-1 and TRBJ1-1, is as follows: EADIYQTPRYLVIGTGKKITLECSQTMGHDKMYWYQQDPGMELHLIHYSYGVNSTEKGDLSSESTVSRIRTEHFPLTLESARPSHTSQYLCASSAPDREWETEAFFGQGTRLTVV.

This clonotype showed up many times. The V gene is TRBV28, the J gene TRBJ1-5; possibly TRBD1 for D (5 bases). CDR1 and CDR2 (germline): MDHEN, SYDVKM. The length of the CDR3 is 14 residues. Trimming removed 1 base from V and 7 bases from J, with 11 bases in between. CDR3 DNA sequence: TGTGCCAGCAGTTTATCGAGGGGCGGCCAGCCCCAGCATTTT. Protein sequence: CASSLSRGGQPQHF.

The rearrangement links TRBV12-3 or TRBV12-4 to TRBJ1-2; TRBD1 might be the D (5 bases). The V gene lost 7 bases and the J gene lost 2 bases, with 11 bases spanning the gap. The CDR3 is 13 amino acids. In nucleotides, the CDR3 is TGTGCCAGCACCATAGGGGTGAACTATGGCTACACCTTC. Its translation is CASTIGVNYGYTF.

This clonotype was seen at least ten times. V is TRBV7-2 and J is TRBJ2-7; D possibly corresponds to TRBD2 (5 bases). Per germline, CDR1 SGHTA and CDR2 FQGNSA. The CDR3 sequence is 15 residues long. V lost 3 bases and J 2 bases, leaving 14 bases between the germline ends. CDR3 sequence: CASSLVDGETYEQYF. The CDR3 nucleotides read TGTGCCAGCAGCTTGGTGGACGGGGAAACCTACGAGCAGTACTTC.

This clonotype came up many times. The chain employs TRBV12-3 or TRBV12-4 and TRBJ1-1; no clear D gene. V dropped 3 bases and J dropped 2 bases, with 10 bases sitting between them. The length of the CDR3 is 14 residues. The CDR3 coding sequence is TGTGCCAGCAGTTTGTGGAGAGATAACACTGAAGCTTTCTTT. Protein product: CASSLWRDNTEAFF.

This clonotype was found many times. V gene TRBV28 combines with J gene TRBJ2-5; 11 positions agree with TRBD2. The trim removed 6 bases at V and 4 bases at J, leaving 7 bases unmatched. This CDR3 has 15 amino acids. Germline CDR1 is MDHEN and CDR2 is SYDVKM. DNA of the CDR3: TGTGCCAGCAGCCATAGCGGGAGGGCCGTAGAGACCCAGTACTTC. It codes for CASSHSGRAVETQYF. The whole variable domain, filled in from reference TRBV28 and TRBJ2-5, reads DVKVTQSSRYLVKRTGEKVFLECVQDMDHENMFWYRQDPGLGLRLIYFSYDVKMKEKGDIPEGYSVSREKKERFSLILESASTNQTSMYLCASSHSGRAVETQYFGPGTRLLVL.

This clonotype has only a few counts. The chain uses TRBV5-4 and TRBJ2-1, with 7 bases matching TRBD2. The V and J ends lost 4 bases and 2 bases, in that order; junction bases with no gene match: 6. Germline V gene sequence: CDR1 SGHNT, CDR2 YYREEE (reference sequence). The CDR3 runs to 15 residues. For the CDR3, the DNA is TGTGCCAGCAGCCCAAGCGGGAACACCTACAATGAGCAGTTCTTC. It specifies CASSPSGNTYNEQFF.

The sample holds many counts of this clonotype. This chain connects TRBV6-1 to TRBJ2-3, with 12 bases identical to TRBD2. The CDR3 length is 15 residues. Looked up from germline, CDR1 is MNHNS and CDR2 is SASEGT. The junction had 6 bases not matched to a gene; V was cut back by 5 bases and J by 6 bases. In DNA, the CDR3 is TGTGCCAGCAGTCCGTCGACTAGCGGGAGCGATACGCAGTATTTT. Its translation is CASSPSTSGSDTQYF.

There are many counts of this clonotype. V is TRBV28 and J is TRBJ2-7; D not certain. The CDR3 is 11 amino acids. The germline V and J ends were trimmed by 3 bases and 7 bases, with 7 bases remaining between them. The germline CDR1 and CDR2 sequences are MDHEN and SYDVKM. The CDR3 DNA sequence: TGTGCCAGCAGTTTTAGGTGGGAGCAGTACTTC. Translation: CASSFRWEQYF.

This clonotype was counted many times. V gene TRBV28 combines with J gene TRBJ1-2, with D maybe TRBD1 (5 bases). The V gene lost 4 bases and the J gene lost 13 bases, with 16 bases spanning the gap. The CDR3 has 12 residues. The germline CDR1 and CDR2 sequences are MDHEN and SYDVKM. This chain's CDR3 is CASSSETSGTTF. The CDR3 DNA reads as TGTGCCAGCAGTTCGGAAACCTCAGGGACCACCTTC.

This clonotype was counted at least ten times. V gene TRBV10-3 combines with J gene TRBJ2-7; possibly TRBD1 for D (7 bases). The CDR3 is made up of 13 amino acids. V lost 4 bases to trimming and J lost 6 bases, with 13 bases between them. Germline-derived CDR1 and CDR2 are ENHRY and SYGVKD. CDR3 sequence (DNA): TGTGCCATCAGTGGGGCAGGGGGGCGCGAGCAGTACTTC. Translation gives CAISGAGGREQYF.

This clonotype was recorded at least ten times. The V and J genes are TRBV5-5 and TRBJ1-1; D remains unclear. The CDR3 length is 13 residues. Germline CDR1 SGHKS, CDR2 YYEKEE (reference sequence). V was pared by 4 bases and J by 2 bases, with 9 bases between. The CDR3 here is CASSVIANTEAFF. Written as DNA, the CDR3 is TGTGCCAGCAGCGTGATAGCAAACACTGAAGCTTTCTTT.

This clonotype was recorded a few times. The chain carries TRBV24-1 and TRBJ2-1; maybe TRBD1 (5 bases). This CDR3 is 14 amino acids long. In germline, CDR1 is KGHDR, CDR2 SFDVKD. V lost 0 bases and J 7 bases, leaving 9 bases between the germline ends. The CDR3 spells CATSDLGRANEQFF. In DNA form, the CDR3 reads TGTGCCACCAGTGATTTGGGCAGGGCTAATGAGCAGTTCTTC.

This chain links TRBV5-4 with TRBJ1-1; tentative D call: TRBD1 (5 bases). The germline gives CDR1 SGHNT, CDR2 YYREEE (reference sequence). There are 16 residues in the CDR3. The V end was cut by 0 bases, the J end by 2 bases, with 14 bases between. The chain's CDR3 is CASSLGGRGSNTEAFF. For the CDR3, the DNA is TGTGCCAGCAGCTTGGGGGGCCGGGGCTCTAACACTGAAGCTTTCTTT.

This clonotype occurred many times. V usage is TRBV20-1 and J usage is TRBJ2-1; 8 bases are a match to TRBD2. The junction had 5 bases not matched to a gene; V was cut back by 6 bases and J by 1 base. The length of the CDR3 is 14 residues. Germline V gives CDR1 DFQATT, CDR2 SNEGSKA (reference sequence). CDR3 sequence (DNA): TGCAGTGCCTTACTAGCGGAGTCCTACAATGAGCAGTTCTTC. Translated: CSALLAESYNEQFF.

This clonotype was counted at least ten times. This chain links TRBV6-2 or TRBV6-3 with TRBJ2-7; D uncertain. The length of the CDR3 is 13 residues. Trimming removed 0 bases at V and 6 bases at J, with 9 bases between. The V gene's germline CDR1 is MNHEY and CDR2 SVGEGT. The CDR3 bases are TGTGCCAGCAGTTACTCGAATCCCCTCGAGCAGTACTTC. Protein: CASSYSNPLEQYF.

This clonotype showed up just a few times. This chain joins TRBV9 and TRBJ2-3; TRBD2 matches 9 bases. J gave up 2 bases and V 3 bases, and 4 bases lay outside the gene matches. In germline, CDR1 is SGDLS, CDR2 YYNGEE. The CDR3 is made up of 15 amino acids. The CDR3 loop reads CASSGGLALTDTQYF. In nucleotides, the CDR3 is TGTGCCAGCAGCGGGGGACTAGCCCTCACAGATACGCAGTATTTT.

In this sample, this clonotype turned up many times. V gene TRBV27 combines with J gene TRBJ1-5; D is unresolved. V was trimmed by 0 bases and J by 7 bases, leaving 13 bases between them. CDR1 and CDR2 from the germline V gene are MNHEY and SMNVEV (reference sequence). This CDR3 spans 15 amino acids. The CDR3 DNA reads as TGTGCCAGCAGTTTATCATCCGTCCGAATGCAGCCCCAGCATTTT. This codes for CASSLSSVRMQPQHF.

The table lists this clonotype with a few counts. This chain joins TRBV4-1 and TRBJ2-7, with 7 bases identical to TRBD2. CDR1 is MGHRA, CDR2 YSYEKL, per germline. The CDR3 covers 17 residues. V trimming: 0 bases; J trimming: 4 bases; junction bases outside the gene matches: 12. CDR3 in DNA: TGCGCCAGCAGCCAAGATGGGAGCGGGGACGAACCATACGAGCAGTACTTC. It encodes CASSQDGSGDEPYEQYF.

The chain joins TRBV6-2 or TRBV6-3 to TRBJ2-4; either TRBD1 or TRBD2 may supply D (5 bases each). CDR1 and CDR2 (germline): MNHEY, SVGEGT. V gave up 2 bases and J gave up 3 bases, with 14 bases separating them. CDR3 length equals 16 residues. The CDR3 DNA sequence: TGTGCCAGCAGTTACCTCCCCCGGGGCAACAAAAACATTCAGTACTTC. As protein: CASSYLPRGNKNIQYF.

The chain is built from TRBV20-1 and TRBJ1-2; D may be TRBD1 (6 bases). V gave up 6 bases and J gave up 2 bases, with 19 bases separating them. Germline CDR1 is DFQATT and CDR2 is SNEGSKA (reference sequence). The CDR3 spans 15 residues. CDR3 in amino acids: CSAISQGSVNYGYTF. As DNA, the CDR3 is TGCAGTGCAATATCACAGGGTTCTGTGAACTATGGCTACACCTTC.